The entry that follows covers one TCR beta chain sequence. Its antigen is not known. ViraFEST expansion of antigen-specific CD4+ T cells with viral peptide pools preceded sequencing. On roughly day 10 of culture, CD4+ T cells were separated out. By PCR, the person was confirmed to have had SARS-CoV-2 infection between March and December 2020. Participants completed two doses of the BNT162b2 or mRNA-1273 vaccine. The data originate from a study of vaccination effects on CD4 cells after COVID-19. The assay was immunoSEQ multiplex PCR, and TCRdb's table has in-frame clones only and misses some. The sample lists roughly 15,000 clones; around 78% were seen once. CDR3 length: 14 amino acids. CDR1 is MNHNY and CDR2 is SVGAGI in the germline V gene (reference sequence). Trimming removed 4 bases from V and 3 bases from J; junction bases left unmatched: 1.

The chain couples TRBV6-6 to TRBJ2-3; 10 nucleotides align to TRBD1. This sequence originates from a human donor who had a prior SARS-CoV-2 infection. Sequenced material: CD4+ T cells from PBMCs cultured with HCoV-NL63 spike peptides, taken after COVID-19 vaccination. The CDR3 region has the DNA TGTGCCAGCAGTTGGACAGGGGGAACAGATACGCAGTATTTT. Translation gives CASSWTGGTDTQYF.